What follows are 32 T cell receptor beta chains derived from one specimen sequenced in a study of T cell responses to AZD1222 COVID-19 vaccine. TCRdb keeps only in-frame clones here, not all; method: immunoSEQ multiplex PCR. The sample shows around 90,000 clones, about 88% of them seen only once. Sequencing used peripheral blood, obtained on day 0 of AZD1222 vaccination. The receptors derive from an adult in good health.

The CDR3 DNA follows: TGTGCCAGCAGCTTAAGAGTCGGGACAGGGAGCTACAATGAGCAGTTCTTC. Protein sequence: CASSLRVGTGSYNEQFF. The chain joins TRBV7-8 to TRBJ2-1, with 9 bases aligning to TRBD1. V lost 2 bases and J lost 3; bases outside the gene matches: 8. Germline values: CDR1 SGHVS, CDR2 FQNEAQ. This CDR3 spans 17 amino acids. The entire variable domain, with the rest obtained from reference TRBV7-8 and TRBJ2-1, is as follows: GAGVSQSPRYKVAKRGQDVALRCDPISGHVSLFWYQQALGQGPEFLTYFQNEAQLDKSGLPSDRFFAERPEGSVSTLKIQRTQQEDSAVYLCASSLRVGTGSYNEQFFGPGTRLTVL.

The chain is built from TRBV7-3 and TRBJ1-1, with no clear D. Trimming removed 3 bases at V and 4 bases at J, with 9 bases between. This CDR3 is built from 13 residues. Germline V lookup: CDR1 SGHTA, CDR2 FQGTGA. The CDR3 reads CASSFSASTEAFF. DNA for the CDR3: TGTGCCAGCAGCTTTTCGGCTAGCACTGAAGCTTTCTTT.

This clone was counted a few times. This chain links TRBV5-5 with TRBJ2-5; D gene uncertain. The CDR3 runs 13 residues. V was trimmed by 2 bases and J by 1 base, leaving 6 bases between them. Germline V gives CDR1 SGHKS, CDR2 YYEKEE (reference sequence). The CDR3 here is CASSFSTQETQYF. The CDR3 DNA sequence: TGTGCCAGCAGCTTTTCCACCCAAGAGACCCAGTACTTC.

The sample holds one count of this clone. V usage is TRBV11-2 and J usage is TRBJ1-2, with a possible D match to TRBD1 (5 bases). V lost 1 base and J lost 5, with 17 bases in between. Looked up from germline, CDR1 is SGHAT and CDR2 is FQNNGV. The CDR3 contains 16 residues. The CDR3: CASSLAGATVPYGYTF. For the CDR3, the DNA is TGTGCCAGCAGCTTAGCTGGGGCGACCGTCCCGTATGGCTACACCTTC.

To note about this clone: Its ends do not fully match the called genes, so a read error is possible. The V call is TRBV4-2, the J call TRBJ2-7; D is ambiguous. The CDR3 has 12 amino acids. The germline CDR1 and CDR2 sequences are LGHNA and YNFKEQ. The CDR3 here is CASSQDRVNQYF. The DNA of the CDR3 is TGTGCCAGTAGCCAAGATCGGGTGAATCAGTACTTC.

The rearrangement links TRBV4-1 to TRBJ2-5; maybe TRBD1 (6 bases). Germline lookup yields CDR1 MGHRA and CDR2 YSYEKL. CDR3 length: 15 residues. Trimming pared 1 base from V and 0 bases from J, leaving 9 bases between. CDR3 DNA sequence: TGCGCCAGCAGCCAAGTCAGGGGATACCAAGAGACCCAGTACTTC. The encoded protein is CASSQVRGYQETQYF.

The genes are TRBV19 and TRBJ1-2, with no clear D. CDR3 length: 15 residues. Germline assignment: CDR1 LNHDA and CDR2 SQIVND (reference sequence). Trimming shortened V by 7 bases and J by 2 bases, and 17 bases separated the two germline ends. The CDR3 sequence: CASNPSGPDNYGYTF. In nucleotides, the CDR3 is TGTGCCAGTAACCCTTCCGGGCCGGACAACTATGGCTACACCTTC.

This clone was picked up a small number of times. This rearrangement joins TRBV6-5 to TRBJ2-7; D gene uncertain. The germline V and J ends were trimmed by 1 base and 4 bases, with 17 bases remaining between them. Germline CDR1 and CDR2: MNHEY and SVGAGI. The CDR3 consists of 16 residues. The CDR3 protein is CASSYLGVGKTYEQYF. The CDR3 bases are TGTGCCAGCAGTTACTTGGGTGTGGGTAAGACTTACGAGCAGTACTTC.

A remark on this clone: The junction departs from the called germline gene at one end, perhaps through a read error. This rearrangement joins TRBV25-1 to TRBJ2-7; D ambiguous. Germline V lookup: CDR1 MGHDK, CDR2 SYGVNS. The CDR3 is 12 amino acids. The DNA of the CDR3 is TGTGCCAGCGGTGACCTGCTCTGGGAGCAGTACTTC. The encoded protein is CASGDLLWEQYF.

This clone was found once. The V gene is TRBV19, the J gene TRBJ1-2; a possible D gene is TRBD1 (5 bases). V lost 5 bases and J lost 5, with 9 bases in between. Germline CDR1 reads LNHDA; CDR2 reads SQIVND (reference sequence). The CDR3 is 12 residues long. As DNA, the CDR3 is TGTGCCAGTAGTGTTCGGGGGTATGGCTACACCTTC. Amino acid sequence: CASSVRGYGYTF.

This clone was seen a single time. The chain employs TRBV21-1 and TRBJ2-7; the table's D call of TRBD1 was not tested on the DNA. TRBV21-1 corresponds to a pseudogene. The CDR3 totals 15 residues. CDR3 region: CASSKARRQPYEQYF. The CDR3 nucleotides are TGTGCCAGCAGCAAAGCACGGAGACAGCCCTACGAGCAGTACTTC.

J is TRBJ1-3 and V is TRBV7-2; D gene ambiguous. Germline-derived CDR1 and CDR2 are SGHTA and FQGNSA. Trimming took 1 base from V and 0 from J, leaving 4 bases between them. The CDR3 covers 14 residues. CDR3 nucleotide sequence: TGTGCCAGCAGCTTAGGAATCTCTGGAAACACCATATATTTT. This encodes CASSLGISGNTIYF.

The CDR3 nucleotides read TGCGCCAGCAGTCGTAGTGGGAACTCCTACGAGCAGTACTTC. This translates into CASSRSGNSYEQYF. The chain carries TRBV23-1 and TRBJ2-7; D is uncertain. TRBV23-1 is an ORF for which the function is uncertain. This CDR3 has 14 residues. The V end was cut by 4 bases, the J end by 0 bases, with 10 bases between.

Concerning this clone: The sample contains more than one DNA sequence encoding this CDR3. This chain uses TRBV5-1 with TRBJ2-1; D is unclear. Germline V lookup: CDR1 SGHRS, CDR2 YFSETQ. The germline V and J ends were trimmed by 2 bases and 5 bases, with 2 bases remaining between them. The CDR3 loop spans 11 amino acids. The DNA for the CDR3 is TGCGCCAGCAGCTTAAACAATGAGCAGTTCTTC. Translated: CASSLNNEQFF.

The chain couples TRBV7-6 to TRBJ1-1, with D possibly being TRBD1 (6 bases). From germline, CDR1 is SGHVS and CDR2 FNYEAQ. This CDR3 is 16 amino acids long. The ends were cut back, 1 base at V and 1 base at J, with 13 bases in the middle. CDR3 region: CASSLVGATANTEAFF. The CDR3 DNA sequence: TGTGCCAGCAGCTTAGTGGGGGCGACAGCGAACACTGAAGCTTTCTTT. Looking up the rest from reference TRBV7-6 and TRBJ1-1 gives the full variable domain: GAGVSQSPRYKVTKRGQDVALRCDPISGHVSLYWYRQALGQGPEFLTYFNYEAQQDKSGLPNDRFSAERPEGSISTLTIQRTEQRDSAMYRCASSLVGATANTEAFFGQGTRLTVV.

CDR3 loop: CAIRASGQGYEQYF. The DNA of the CDR3 is TGTGCCATCAGGGCTTCGGGACAGGGCTACGAGCAGTACTTC. This sequence joins TRBV10-3 and TRBJ2-7, with 9 nucleotides matching TRBD1. The CDR3 loop spans 14 amino acids. Germline V gene lookup returns CDR1 ENHRY and CDR2 SYGVKD. Losses at the gene ends were 6 bases for V and 3 bases for J; bases not matched to a gene: 6.

Written as DNA, the CDR3 is TGTGCCAGCAGTTTGGAGGGGAAAGCTTTCTTT. It yields the protein CASSLEGKAFF. V is TRBV28 and J is TRBJ1-1; possible D gene TRBD1, 5 bases. V was shortened by 3 bases and J by 9 bases, with 8 bases between the two germline ends. The CDR3 contains 11 residues. Per germline, CDR1 MDHEN and CDR2 SYDVKM. The full variable domain, rest sourced from reference TRBV28 and TRBJ1-1, is DVKVTQSSRYLVKRTGEKVFLECVQDMDHENMFWYRQDPGLGLRLIYFSYDVKMKEKGDIPEGYSVSREKKERFSLILESASTNQTSMYLCASSLEGKAFFGQGTRLTVV.

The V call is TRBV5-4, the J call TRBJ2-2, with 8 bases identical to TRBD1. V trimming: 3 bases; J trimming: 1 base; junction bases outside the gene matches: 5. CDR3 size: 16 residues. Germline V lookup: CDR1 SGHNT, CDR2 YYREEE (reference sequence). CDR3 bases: TGTGCCAGCAGCTACAGGGGGTCCCTGAACACCGGGGAGCTGTTTTTT. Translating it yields CASSYRGSLNTGELFF.

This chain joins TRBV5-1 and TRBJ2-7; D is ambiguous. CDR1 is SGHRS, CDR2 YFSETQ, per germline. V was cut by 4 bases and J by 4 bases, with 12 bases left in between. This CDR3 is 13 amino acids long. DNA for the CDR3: TGCGCCAGCAGCCCGAATCCGCCATACGAGCAGTACTTC. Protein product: CASSPNPPYEQYF.

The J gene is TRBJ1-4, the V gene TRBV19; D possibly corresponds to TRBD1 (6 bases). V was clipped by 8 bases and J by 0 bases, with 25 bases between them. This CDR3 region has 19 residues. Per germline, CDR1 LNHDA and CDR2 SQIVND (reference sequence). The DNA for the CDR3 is TGTGCCAGTGCAGGGGCGGGCCTCTTTAATAGTGCAACTAATGAAAAACTGTTTTTT. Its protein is CASAGAGLFNSATNEKLFF.

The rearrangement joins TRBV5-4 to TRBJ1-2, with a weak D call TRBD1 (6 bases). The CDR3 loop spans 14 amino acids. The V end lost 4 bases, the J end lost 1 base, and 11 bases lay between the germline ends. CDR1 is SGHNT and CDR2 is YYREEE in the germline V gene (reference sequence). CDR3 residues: CASSLQGGNYGYTF. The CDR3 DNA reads TGTGCCAGCAGCCTACAGGGCGGTAACTATGGCTACACCTTC.

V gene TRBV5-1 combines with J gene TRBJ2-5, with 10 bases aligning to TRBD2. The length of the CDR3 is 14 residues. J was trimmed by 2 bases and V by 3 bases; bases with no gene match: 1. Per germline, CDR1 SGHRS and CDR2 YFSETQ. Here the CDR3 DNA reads TGCGCCAGCAGCTATAGCGGGGGGCAAGAGACCCAGTACTTC. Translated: CASSYSGGQETQYF.

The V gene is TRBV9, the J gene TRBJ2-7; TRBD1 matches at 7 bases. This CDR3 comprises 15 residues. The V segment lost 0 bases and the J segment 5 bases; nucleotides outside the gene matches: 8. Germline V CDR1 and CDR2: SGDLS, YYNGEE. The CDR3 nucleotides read TGTGCCAGCAGCGTAGGGCACAGACAGGGAGACGAGCAGTACTTC. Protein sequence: CASSVGHRQGDEQYF.

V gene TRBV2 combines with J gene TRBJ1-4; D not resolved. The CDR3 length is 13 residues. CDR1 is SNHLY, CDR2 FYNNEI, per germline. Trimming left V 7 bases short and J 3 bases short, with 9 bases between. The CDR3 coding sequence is TGTGCCAGCAACCGAAGGGCTAATGAAAAACTGTTTTTT. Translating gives CASNRRANEKLFF.

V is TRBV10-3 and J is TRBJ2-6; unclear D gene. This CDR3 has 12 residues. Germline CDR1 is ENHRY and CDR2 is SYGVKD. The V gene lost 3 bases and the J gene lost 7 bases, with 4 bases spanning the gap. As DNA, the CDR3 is TGTGCCATCAGTGAAGCTGCCAACGTCCTGACTTTC. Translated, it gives CAISEAANVLTF.

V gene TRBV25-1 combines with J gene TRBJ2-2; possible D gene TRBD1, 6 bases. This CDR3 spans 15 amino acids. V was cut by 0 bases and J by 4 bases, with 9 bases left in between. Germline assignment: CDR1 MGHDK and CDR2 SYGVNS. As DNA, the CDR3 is TGTGCCAGCAGTGAATACACAGGGAGCACCGGGGAGCTGTTTTTT. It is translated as CASSEYTGSTGELFF.

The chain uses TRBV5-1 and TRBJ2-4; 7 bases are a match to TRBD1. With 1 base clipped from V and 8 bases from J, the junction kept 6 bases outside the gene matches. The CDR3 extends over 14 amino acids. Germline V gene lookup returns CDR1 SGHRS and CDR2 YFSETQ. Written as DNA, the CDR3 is TGCGCCAGCAGCTTGCTACAGGGGTTCGACATTCAGTACTTC. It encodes CASSLLQGFDIQYF.

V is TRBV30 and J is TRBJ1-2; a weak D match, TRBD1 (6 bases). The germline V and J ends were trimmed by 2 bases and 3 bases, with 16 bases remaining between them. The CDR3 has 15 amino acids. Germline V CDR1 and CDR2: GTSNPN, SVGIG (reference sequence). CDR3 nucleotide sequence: TGTGCCTGGAGTACCTGGAGGGGGAGTTACTATGGCTACACCTTC. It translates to CAWSTWRGSYYGYTF.

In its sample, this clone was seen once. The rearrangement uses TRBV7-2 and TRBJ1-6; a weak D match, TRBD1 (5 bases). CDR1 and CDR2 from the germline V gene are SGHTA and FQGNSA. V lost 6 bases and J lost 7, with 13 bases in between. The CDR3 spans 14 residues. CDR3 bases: TGTGCCAGCAGTGCCCAGGGATACAATTCACCCCTCCACTTT. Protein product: CASSAQGYNSPLHF.

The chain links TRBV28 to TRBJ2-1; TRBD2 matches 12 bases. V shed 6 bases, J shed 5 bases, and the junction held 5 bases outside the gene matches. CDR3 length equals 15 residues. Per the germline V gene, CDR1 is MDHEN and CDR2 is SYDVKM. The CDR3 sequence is CASSLAGGANNEQFF. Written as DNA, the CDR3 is TGTGCCAGCAGCCTAGCGGGGGGGGCGAACAATGAGCAGTTCTTC.

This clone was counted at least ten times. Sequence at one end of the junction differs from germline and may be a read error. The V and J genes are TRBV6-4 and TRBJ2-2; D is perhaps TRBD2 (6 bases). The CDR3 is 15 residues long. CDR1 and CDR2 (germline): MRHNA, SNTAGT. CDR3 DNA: TGTGCCAGCAGTGACGAGGCGGGGAACGCCGGGGAGCTGTTTTTT. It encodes CASSDEAGNAGELFF.

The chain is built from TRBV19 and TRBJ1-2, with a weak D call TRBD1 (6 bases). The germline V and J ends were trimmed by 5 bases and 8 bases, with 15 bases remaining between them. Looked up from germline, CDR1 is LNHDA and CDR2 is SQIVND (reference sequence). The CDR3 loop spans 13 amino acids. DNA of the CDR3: TGTGCCAGTAGTGGTACAGGGACGAGGGGCTACACCTTC. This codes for CASSGTGTRGYTF. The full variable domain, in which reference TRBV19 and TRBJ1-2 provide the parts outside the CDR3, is DGGITQSPKYLFRKEGQNVTLSCEQNLNHDAMYWYRQDPGQGLRLIYYSQIVNDFQKGDIAEGYSVSREKKESFPLTVTSAQKNPTAFYLCASSGTGTRGYTFGSGTRLTVV.